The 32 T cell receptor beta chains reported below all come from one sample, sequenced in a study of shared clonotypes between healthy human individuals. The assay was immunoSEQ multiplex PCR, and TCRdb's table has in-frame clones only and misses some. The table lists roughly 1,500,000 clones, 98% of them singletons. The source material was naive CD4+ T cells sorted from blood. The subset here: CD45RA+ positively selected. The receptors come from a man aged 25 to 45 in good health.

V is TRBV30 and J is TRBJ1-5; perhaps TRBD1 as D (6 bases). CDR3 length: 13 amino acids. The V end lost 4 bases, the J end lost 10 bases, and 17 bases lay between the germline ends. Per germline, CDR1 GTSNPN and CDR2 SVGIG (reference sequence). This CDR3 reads CAWMRGGSGPQHF. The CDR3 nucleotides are TGTGCCTGGATGCGGGGGGGCTCTGGTCCCCAGCATTTT.

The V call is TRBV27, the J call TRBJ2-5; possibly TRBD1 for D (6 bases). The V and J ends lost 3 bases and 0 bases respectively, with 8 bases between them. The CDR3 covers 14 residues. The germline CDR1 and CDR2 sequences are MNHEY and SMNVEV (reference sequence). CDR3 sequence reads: CASSLGTHQETQYF. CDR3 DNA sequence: TGTGCCAGCAGTTTGGGGACACACCAAGAGACCCAGTACTTC.

The CDR3 DNA reads TGCGCCAGCAGCTTGCAGAGGACAAGTCCTAGCGGGAGAGCCAAAAACATTCAGTACTTC. This translates into CASSLQRTSPSGRAKNIQYF. The V and J genes are TRBV5-1 and TRBJ2-4; TRBD2 aligns across 10 bases. This CDR3 is 20 amino acids long. V lost 1 base to trimming and J lost 0 bases; unmatched junction nucleotides: 13. Germline assignment: CDR1 SGHRS and CDR2 YFSETQ.

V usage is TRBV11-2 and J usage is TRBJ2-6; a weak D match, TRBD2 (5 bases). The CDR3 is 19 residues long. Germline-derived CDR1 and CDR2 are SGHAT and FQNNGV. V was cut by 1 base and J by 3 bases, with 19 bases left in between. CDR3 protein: CASSLGQRDSWVGANVLTF. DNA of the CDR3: TGTGCCAGCAGCTTAGGACAACGGGATTCCTGGGTTGGGGCCAACGTCCTGACTTTC.

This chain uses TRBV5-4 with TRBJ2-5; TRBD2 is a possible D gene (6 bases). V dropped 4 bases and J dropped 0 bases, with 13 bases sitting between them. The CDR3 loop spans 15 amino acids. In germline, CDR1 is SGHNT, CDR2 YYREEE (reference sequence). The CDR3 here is CASSTAGGNQETQYF. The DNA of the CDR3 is TGTGCCAGCAGCACCGCCGGCGGGAACCAAGAGACCCAGTACTTC.

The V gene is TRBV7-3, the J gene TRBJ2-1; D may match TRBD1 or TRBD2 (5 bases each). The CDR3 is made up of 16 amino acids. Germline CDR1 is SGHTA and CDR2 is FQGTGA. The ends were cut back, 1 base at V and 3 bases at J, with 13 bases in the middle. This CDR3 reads CASSLMGPAVYNEQFF. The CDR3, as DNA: TGTGCCAGCAGCTTAATGGGACCGGCGGTCTACAATGAGCAGTTCTTC. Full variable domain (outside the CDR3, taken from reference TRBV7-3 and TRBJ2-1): GAGVSQTPSNKVTEKGKYVELRCDPISGHTALYWYRQSLGQGPEFLIYFQGTGAADDSGLPNDRFFAVRPEGSVSTLKIQRTERGDSAVYLCASSLMGPAVYNEQFFGPGTRLTVL.

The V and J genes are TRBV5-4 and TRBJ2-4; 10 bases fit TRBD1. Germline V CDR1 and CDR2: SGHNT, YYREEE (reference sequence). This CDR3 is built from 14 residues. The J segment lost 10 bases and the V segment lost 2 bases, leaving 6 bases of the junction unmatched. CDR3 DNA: TGTGCCAGCAGCTTCTCCGGGACAGGGGATATTCAGTACTTC. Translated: CASSFSGTGDIQYF. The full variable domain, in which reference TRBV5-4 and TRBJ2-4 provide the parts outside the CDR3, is ETGVTQSPTHLIKTRGQQVTLRCSSQSGHNTVSWYQQALGQGPQFIFQYYREEENGRGNFPPRFSGLQFPNYSSELNVNALELDDSALYLCASSFSGTGDIQYFGAGTRLSVL.

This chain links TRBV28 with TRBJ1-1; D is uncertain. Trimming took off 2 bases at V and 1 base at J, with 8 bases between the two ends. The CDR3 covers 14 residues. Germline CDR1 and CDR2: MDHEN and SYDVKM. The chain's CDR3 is CASSLEPKNTEAFF. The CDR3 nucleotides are TGTGCCAGCAGTTTAGAACCGAAGAACACTGAAGCTTTCTTT.

The CDR3 DNA sequence: TGTGCCAGCAGTAACGGACTAGCGGGACTCTACGAGCAGTACTTC. As protein: CASSNGLAGLYEQYF. The V and J genes are TRBV5-4 and TRBJ2-7; 12 nucleotides line up with TRBD2. Trimming cost V 5 bases and J 3 bases; bases outside gene matches: 6. The germline CDR1 and CDR2 sequences are SGHNT and YYREEE (reference sequence). CDR3 size: 15 residues.

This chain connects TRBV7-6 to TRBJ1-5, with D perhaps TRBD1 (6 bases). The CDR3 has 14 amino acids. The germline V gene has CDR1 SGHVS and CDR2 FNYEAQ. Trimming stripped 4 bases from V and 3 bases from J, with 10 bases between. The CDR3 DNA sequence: TGTGCCAGCAGCTCGGACAGCCTCAATCAGCCCCAGCATTTT. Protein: CASSSDSLNQPQHF.

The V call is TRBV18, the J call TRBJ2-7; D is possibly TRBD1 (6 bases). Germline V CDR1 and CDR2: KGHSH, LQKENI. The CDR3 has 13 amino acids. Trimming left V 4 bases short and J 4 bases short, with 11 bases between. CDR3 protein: CASSHARGYEQYF. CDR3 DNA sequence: TGTGCCAGCTCACACGCCAGGGGTTACGAGCAGTACTTC.

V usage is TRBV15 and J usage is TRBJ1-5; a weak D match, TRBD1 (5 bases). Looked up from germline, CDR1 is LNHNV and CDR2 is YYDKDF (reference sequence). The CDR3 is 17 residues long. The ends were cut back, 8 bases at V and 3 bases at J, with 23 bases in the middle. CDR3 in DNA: TGTGCCACCCACCCCGCAGGGAGCAGAAAGGCCAATCAGCCCCAGCATTTT. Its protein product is CATHPAGSRKANQPQHF.

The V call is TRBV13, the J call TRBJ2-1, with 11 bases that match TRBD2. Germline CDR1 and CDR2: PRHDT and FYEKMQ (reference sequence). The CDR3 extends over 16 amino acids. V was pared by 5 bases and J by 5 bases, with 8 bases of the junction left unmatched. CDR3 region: CASSPLSGRANNEQFF. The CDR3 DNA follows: TGTGCCAGCAGCCCCCTTAGCGGGAGGGCCAACAATGAGCAGTTCTTC.

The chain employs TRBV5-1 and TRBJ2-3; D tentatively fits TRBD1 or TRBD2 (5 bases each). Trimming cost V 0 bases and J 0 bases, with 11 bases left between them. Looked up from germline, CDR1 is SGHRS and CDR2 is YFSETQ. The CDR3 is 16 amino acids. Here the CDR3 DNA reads TGCGCCAGCAGCTTGGCCTCGGGACCTAGCACAGATACGCAGTATTTT. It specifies CASSLASGPSTDTQYF.

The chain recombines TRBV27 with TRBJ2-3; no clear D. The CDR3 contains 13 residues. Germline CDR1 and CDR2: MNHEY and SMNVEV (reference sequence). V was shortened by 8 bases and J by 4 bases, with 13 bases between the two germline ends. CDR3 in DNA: TGTGCCAGCGCACAAGGGCGCCCAGATACGCAGTATTTT. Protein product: CASAQGRPDTQYF.

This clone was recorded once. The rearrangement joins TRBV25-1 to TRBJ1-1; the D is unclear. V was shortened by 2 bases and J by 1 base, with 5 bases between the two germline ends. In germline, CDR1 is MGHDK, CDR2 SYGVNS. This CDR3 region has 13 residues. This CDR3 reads CASSERTNTEAFF. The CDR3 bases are TGTGCCAGCAGTGAACGGACGAACACTGAAGCTTTCTTT.

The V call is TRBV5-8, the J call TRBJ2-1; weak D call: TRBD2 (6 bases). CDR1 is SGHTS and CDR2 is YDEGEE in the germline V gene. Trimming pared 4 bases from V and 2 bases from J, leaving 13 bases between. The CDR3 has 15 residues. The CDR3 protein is CASSPGLATYNEQFF. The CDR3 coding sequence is TGTGCCAGCAGCCCGGGACTTGCCACCTACAATGAGCAGTTCTTC. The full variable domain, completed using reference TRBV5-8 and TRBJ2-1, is EAGVTQSPTHLIKTRGQQATLRCSPISGHTSVYWYQQALGLGLQFLLWYDEGEERNRGNFPPRFSGRQFPNYSSELNVNALELEDSALYLCASSPGLATYNEQFFGPGTRLTVL.

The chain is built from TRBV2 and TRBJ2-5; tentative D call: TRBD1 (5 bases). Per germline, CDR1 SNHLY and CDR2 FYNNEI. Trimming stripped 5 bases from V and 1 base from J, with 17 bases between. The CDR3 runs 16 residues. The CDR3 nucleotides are TGTGCCAGCAGTAGGTGGACACCCGGTACCCAAGAGACCCAGTACTTC. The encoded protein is CASSRWTPGTQETQYF.

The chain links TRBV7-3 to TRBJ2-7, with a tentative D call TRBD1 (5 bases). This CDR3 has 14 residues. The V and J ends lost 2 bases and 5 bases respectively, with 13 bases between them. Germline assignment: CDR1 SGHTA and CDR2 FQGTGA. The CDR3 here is CASSLWGVGDEQYF. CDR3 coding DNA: TGTGCCAGCAGCTTATGGGGCGTTGGGGACGAGCAGTACTTC.

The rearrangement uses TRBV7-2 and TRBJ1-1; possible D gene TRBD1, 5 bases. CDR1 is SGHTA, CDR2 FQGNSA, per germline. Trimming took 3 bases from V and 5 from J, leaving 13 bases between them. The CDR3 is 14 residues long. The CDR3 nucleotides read TGTGCCAGCAGCTTTGCGGGGACGGGGACTGAAGCTTTCTTT. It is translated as CASSFAGTGTEAFF.

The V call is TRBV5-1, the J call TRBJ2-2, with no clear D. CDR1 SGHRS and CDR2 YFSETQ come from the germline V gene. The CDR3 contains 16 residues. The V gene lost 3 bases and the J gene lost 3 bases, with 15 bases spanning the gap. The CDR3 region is CASSSTSLWDTGELFF. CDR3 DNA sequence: TGCGCCAGCAGCTCGACCTCCCTTTGGGACACCGGGGAGCTGTTTTTT.

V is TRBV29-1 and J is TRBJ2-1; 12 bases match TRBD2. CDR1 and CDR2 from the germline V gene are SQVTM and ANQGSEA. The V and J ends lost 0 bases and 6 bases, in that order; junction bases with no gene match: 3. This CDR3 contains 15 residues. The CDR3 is CSVEDPSGRANEQFF. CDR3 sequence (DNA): TGCAGCGTTGAAGATCCTAGCGGGAGGGCCAATGAGCAGTTCTTC.

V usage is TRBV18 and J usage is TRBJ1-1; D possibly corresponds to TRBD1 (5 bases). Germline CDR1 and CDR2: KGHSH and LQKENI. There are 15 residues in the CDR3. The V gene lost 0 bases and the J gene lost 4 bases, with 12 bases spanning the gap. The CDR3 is CASSPPMGGTTEAFF. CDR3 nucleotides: TGTGCCAGCTCACCACCGATGGGGGGGACCACTGAAGCTTTCTTT.

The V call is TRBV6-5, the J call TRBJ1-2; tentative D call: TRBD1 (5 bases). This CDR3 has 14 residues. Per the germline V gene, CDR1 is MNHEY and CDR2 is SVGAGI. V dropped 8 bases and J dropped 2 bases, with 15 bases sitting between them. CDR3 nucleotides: TGTGCCAGCGGGGGGACCCGAGGCAACTATGGCTACACCTTC. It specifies CASGGTRGNYGYTF.

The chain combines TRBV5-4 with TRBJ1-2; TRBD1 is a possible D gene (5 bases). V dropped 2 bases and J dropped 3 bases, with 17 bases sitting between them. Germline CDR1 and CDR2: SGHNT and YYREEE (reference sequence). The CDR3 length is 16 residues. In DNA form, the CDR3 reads TGTGCCAGCAGCTTTTATCCCTCCAGGGACCACTATGGCTACACCTTC. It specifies CASSFYPSRDHYGYTF.

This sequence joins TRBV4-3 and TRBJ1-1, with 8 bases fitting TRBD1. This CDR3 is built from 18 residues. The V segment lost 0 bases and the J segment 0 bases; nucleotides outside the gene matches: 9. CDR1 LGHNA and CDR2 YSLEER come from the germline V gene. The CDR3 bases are TGCGCCAGCAGCCAAGATCGGGACAGGCGCATACTGAACACTGAAGCTTTCTTT. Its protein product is CASSQDRDRRILNTEAFF.

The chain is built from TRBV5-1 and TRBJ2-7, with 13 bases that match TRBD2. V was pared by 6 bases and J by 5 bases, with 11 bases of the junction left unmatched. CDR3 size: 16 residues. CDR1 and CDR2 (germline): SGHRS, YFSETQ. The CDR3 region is CASMSAGLAGANEQYF. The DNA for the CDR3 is TGCGCCAGCATGAGCGCCGGACTAGCGGGAGCAAACGAGCAGTACTTC.

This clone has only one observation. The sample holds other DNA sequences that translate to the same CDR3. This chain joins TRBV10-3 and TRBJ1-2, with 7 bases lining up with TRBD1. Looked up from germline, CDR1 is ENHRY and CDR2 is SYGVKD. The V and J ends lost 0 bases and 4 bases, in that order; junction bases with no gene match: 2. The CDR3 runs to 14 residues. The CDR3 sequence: CAISESGQIYGYTF. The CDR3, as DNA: TGTGCCATCAGTGAGTCGGGACAGATCTATGGCTACACCTTC.

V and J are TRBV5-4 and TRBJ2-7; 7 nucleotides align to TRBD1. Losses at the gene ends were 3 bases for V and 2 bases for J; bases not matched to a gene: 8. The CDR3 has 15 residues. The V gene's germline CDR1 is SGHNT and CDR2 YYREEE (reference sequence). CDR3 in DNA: TGTGCCAGCAGCTCTCGACAGGGCACAGCCTACGAGCAGTACTTC. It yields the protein CASSSRQGTAYEQYF.

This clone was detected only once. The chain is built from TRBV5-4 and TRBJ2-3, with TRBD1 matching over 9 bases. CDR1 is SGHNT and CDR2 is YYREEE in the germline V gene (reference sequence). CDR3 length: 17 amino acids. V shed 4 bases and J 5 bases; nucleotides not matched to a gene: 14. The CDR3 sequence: CASSRGQGGSRGDTQYF. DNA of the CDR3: TGTGCCAGCAGCCGGGGACAGGGCGGGAGTCGGGGAGATACGCAGTATTTT.

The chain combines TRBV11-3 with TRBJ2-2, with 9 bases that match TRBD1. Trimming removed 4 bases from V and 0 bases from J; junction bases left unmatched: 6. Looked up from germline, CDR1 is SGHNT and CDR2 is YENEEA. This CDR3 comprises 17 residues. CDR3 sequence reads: CASSSTRDRANTGELFF. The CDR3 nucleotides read TGTGCCAGCAGCTCGACCCGGGACAGGGCGAACACCGGGGAGCTGTTTTTT.

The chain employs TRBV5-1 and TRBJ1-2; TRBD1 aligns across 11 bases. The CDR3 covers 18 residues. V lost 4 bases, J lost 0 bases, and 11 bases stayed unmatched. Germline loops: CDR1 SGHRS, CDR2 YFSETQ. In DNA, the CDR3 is TGCGCCAGCAGCCGAGCCGCGGGACAGGGGGTCCCTAACTATGGCTACACCTTC. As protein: CASSRAAGQGVPNYGYTF.